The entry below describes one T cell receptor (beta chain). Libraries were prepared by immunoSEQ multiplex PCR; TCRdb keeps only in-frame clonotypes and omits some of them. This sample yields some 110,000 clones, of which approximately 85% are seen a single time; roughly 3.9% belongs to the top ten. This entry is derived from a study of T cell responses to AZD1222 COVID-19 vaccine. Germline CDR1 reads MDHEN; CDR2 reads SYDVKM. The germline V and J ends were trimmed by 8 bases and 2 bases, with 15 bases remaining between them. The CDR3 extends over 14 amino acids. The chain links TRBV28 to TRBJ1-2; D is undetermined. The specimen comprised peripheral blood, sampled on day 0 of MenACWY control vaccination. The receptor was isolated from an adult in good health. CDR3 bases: TGTGCCAGCGCGACGTTGGGTGAGAACTATGGCTACACCTTC. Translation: CASATLGENYGYTF.